Below, one T cell receptor beta chain is given with its context. The record originates from a study of human T cells and chemical hapten exposure. TCRdb redid the calling of the RACE reads with MiXCR, one entry per CDR3 protein. This table has hundreds of thousands of distinct CDR3 sequences, over 6% appearing once. Time point defined: patch test 2, 6 weeks after DPC sensitization. Treatment here: therapeutic diphenylcyclopropenone sensitization with weekly scalp DPC. The CDR3 is made up of 15 amino acids. Germline lookup yields CDR1 SGHVS and CDR2 FQNEAQ. V lost 1 base, J lost 1 base, and 7 bases lay in between.

The sequence derives from a woman between 18 and 29 years old with alopecia areata. Some clones in this sample may be carry-over from other donors' samples. The chain joins TRBV7-8 to TRBJ2-2, with D perhaps TRBD2 (6 bases). The specimen comprised whole blood, sampled in connection with sensitization to the hapten diphenylcyclopropenone (DPC). The CDR3 loop reads CASSLVAVNTGELFF. CDR3 coding DNA: TGTGCCAGCAGCTTAGTAGCGGTGAACACCGGGGAGCTGTTTTTT. Drawing the rest from reference TRBV7-8 and TRBJ2-2, the complete variable domain is GAGVSQSPRYKVAKRGQDVALRCDPISGHVSLFWYQQALGQGPEFLTYFQNEAQLDKSGLPSDRFFAERPEGSVSTLKIQRTQQEDSAVYLCASSLVAVNTGELFFGEGSRLTVL.